This entry describes one T cell receptor beta chain. Its antigen is unknown. Base quality data are lacking; no much larger clone is found one base away. The data belong to a study of T cell responses to AZD1222 COVID-19 vaccine (dated by TCRdb to the early 2020s). About the study as a whole: AZD1222 recipients with second doses at about 4 weeks or about 12 weeks were pooled, because spike-specific TCR depth and breadth did not differ between schedules. TCR sequencing covered 230 or so trial participants: about 210 given two doses of AZD1222 and about 26 given two doses of MenACWY control vaccine. Enrollment into the trials was organized by age into subgroups of 18-55, 56-69 and 70-plus years, and those subgroups contained roughly 150, 30 and 60 TCR-sequenced participants, respectively. Summary of the overall study and its limitations: The 56-69-year group was small, and its depth increase did not reach significance, likely because of low power. Only five to seven AZD1222 recipients were SARS-CoV-2 seropositive at baseline, limiting conclusions about previously exposed vaccinees. Reportedly, almost half of the unique spike-specific TCRs recognized epitopes lying outside the regions that are mutated in the B.1.351 and B.1.1.7 variants. The whole spike protein was spanned by vaccine-associated CD4 TCRs, and dominant responses were seen in regions 160-218 and 743-854. Because no samples from the day 14 peak response were available, repertoires could be characterized only after the peak T cell response. A significant rise in spike-specific TCR breadth and depth was observed after two AZD1222 doses relative to day 0 and relative to MenACWY recipients. Participants were mostly white British, with more females than males. The authors suggested clonal diversity may have been underestimated.

The CDR3 regions of human TCRbeta chains were analyzed by immunosequencing. As for the original processing: TCRs in the repertoires were compared against a reference library of SARS-CoV-2-specific TCRs that had been generated with the MIRA antigen-specificity platform. Breadth meant the fraction of unique TCRs that were SARS-CoV-2-associated, whereas depth meant the fraction of total T cells that were SARS-CoV-2-associated. Using the MIRA data, every spike-specific TCR was mapped to the spike region that the TCR reacted to and assigned to either a CD4 or a CD8 class. Log10-transformed breadth and depth values were compared by one-way ANOVA with Sidak's multiple comparisons tests. TCRdb's version of the immuneACCESS table is confined to in-frame rearrangements and falls short of the full clone set. An unresolved V gene accounts for under half of the shortfall where checked; the remainder is of unknown origin. That table is the source of V, J and clone size, and D and trimming were worked out from the DNA. In this sample the table shows about 99,000 clones, around 89% of which occur a single time. The ten largest clonotypes hold around a sixth of the sample.

According to the study, the label for this sample's time point signals: baseline before first vaccination. Vaccinee samples were obtained from the UK trials COV001 and COV002, which included a single-blind randomized controlled phase 2/3 trial of AZD1222 (ChAdOx1 nCoV-19) in healthy adults. For TCRbeta chain sequencing, PBMC samples from trial participants were taken at day 0 and at day 28 after the second dose. From the cysteine up to the phenylalanine, the CDR3 has a length of 16 residues. The entry retains the CDR3 DNA only, 48 bases that are in frame from base 1. Via the germline V gene (reference sequence), CDR1 is LNHDA and CDR2 SQIVND. The V end loses 1 base and the J end loses 0 bases, and a stretch of 11 bases separates them.

The sequences come from peripheral blood, collected on day 0 of AZD1222 vaccination. The chain is assembled from TRBV19 and TRBJ2-3; a tentative D match to TRBD2 spans 6 bases. The sequence was collected from an adult in good health. The nucleotide sequence reads as follows: TGTGCCAGTAGTATAGGTGGGACTTCAAGCACAGATACGCAGTATTTT. Translated, this gives CASSIGGTSSTDTQYF.